These 20 T cell receptor beta chains originate from one sample sequenced in a study of T cells in Graves' hyperthyroidism and ophthalmopathy. Regions amplified from RNA transcripts were the TCR beta CDR3 regions. Researchers ran a first-round RT-PCR on the TCR CDR3 using the HTBI primer set. TCRdb recomputed calls from the multiplex PCR reads with MiXCR, one row per CDR3 protein. The sample has more than 500,000 distinct CDR3 sequences, 35% to 55% seen once; the top ten hold roughly 19%. The sequencing sample was made of peripheral blood or thyroid tissue (not recorded which). The source is an adult woman with Graves' disease, either hyperthyroidism or ophthalmopathy (not recorded which).

The sample holds a few counts of this clonotype. The rearrangement links TRBV18 to TRBJ1-5; no clear D gene. CDR1 is KGHSH and CDR2 is LQKENI in the germline V gene. V dropped 6 bases and J dropped 0 bases, with 18 bases sitting between them. CDR3 size: 17 residues. The CDR3 spells CASSLLPGYGSNQPQHF. The CDR3, as DNA: TGTGCCAGCTCGCTCCTGCCCGGGTACGGTAGCAATCAGCCCCAGCATTTT. Full variable domain (remainder filled in from reference TRBV18 and TRBJ1-5): NAGVMQNPRHLVRRRGQEARLRCSPMKGHSHVYWYRQLPEEGLKFMVYLQKENIIDESGMPKERFSAEFPKEGPSILRIQQVVRGDSAAYFCASSLLPGYGSNQPQHFGDGTRLSIL.

On this clonotype itself: This sequence may be a read error, since a much larger clone differs from it by one base. This rearrangement joins TRBV7-3 to TRBJ2-7; D gene ambiguous. The CDR3 is 15 amino acids. CDR1 and CDR2 (germline): SGHTA, FQGTGA. Trimming stripped 5 bases from V and 4 bases from J, with 18 bases between. CDR3 amino acids: CASSVYRVPLYEQYF. The CDR3 nucleotides read TGTGCCAGCAGCGTGTACCGGGTCCCTTTATACGAGCAGTACTTC.

This chain connects TRBV2 to TRBJ1-4; TRBD1 might be the D (6 bases). This CDR3 contains 15 residues. Germline loops: CDR1 SNHLY, CDR2 FYNNEI. Trimming left V 6 bases short and J 4 bases short, with 15 bases between. CDR3 DNA sequence: TGTGCCAGCAGCCTACAGGGACTCAATAATGAAAAACTGTTTTTT. Its protein product is CASSLQGLNNEKLFF.

Note on this clonotype: Since a much larger clone is just one base distant, this may be a read error. The V call is TRBV3-1, the J call TRBJ1-1, with D unresolved. CDR1 and CDR2 (germline): LGHDT, YNNKEL (reference sequence). This CDR3 comprises 15 residues. In nucleotides, the CDR3 is TGTGCCATCAGCCCCCTGGGCAGGATGAACACTGAAGCTTTCTTT. It codes for CAISPLGRMNTEAFF.

The chain employs TRBV20-1 and TRBJ1-6, with a tentative D call TRBD1 (5 bases). V was trimmed by 5 bases and J by 10 bases, leaving 9 bases between them. The CDR3 has 11 amino acids. Germline lookup yields CDR1 DFQATT and CDR2 SNEGSKA (reference sequence). The CDR3 loop is CSAVDSSPLHF. The CDR3, as DNA: TGCAGTGCTGTCGACAGCTCACCCCTCCACTTT.

This chain joins TRBV24-1 and TRBJ2-7; 7 bases are shared with TRBD1. Germline V lookup: CDR1 KGHDR, CDR2 SFDVKD. This CDR3 is built from 14 residues. The junction had 9 bases not matched to a gene; V was cut back by 6 bases and J by 5 bases. The CDR3 sequence: CATSLGHRGHEQYF. The CDR3 region has the DNA TGTGCCACCAGTTTAGGGCACAGGGGCCACGAGCAGTACTTC.

This chain connects TRBV19 to TRBJ1-6; 9 bases line up with TRBD1. CDR1 and CDR2 (germline): LNHDA, SQIVND (reference sequence). The CDR3 runs 13 residues. The junction had 2 bases not matched to a gene; V was cut back by 5 bases and J by 9 bases. Here the CDR3 DNA reads TGTGCCAGTAGTGGGACAGGGACTTCACCCCTCCACTTT. This gives the protein CASSGTGTSPLHF.

The gene calls are TRBV7-4 and TRBJ1-2; D is unresolved. CDR1 and CDR2 from the germline V gene are SGHVT and SQSDAQ. This CDR3 has 14 residues. V lost 0 bases, J lost 8 bases, and 13 bases lay in between. The CDR3, as DNA: TGTGCCAGCAGCTTAGCGGCGGGGTCGGGGGGCTACACCTTC. Its translation: CASSLAAGSGGYTF.

This clonotype was detected only a few times. The genes are TRBV20-1 and TRBJ2-6, with TRBD2 matching 13 bases. The V gene end was trimmed by 3 bases and the J gene end by 0 bases; junction bases not matched to a gene: 8. This CDR3 is built from 19 residues. Germline CDR1 DFQATT, CDR2 SNEGSKA (reference sequence). The CDR3 coding sequence is TGCAGTGCTAGGACTAGCGGGGGGTCCTATTTCTCTGGGGCCAACGTCCTGACTTTC. Translating gives CSARTSGGSYFSGANVLTF.

The rearrangement links TRBV29-1 to TRBJ1-2; TRBD1 is a possible D gene (6 bases). The germline V gene has CDR1 SQVTM and CDR2 ANQGSEA. The CDR3 contains 14 residues. The V end lost 1 base, the J end lost 1 base, and 10 bases lay between the germline ends. This chain's CDR3 is CSVEGGQLNYGYTF. The DNA of the CDR3 is TGCAGCGTTGAAGGTGGACAGCTTAACTATGGCTACACCTTC.

Many counts were recorded for this clonotype. This chain connects TRBV24-1 to TRBJ1-2; D possibly corresponds to TRBD1 (6 bases). V gave up 3 bases and J gave up 8 bases, with 15 bases separating them. The germline CDR1 and CDR2 sequences are KGHDR and SFDVKD. The CDR3 covers 14 residues. CDR3 in DNA: TGTGCCACCAGTGATGGAAAGGGGGGAACCGGCTACACCTTC. Protein sequence: CATSDGKGGTGYTF.

At least ten counts were recorded for this clonotype. V is TRBV4-1 and J is TRBJ2-6; D gene unclear. The ends were cut back, 1 base at V and 4 bases at J, with 2 bases in the middle. The length of the CDR3 is 13 residues. Germline V gene data show CDR1 as MGHRA and CDR2 as YSYEKL. Written as DNA, the CDR3 is TGCGCCAGCAGCCAAGGGGGGGCCAACGTCCTGACTTTC. This translates into CASSQGGANVLTF.

This clonotype was seen once. The V and J genes are TRBV29-1 and TRBJ2-5; 11 nucleotides match TRBD2. The CDR3 is made up of 15 amino acids. The germline CDR1 and CDR2 sequences are SQVTM and ANQGSEA. V lost 4 bases and J lost 5; bases outside the gene matches: 9. CDR3 residues: CSVGLAGGPEETQYF. The CDR3 DNA sequence: TGCAGCGTTGGCTTAGCGGGAGGGCCGGAGGAGACCCAGTACTTC.

This clonotype was detected many times. The chain couples TRBV27 to TRBJ2-7, with 9 bases fitting TRBD1. The V gene's germline CDR1 is MNHEY and CDR2 SMNVEV (reference sequence). The junction had 10 bases not matched to a gene; V was cut back by 5 bases and J by 5 bases. The CDR3 runs 15 residues. CDR3 bases: TGTGCCAGCAGTCCCGGGACAGGGAGTTACCACGAGCAGTACTTC. Protein sequence: CASSPGTGSYHEQYF.

This chain connects TRBV14 to TRBJ2-7, with 7 bases matching TRBD2. The CDR3 covers 20 residues. Germline CDR1 SGHDN, CDR2 FVKESK. The trim removed 0 bases at V and 4 bases at J, leaving 21 bases unmatched. CDR3 coding DNA: TGTGCCAGCAGCCAAGATCGAAGCCTAGCGGCCTATTCCTTCTTGTACGAGCAGTACTTC. This gives the protein CASSQDRSLAAYSFLYEQYF.

In its sample, this clonotype was seen a few times. The V gene is TRBV7-8, the J gene TRBJ2-5, with D tentatively TRBD1 (5 bases). CDR3 length equals 13 residues. Trimming stripped 4 bases from V and 4 bases from J, with 10 bases between. Germline V gene data show CDR1 as SGHVS and CDR2 as FQNEAQ. CDR3 residues: CASSSRTSETQYF. As DNA, the CDR3 is TGTGCCAGCAGCTCCCGGACATCAGAGACCCAGTACTTC.

Details on this clonotype: Just one base apart from a much larger clone, this may be a read error. This chain joins TRBV7-2 and TRBJ2-7; D unclear. This CDR3 contains 11 residues. Germline V gene lookup returns CDR1 SGHTA and CDR2 FQGNSA. In nucleotides, the CDR3 is TGTGCCAGCAGCTTTGCCTACGAGCAGTGCTTC. Its protein product is CASSFAYEQCF.

V is TRBV5-6 and J is TRBJ2-7; the D is unclear. This CDR3 region has 15 residues. CDR1 is SGHDT and CDR2 is YYEEEE in the germline V gene. V was clipped by 4 bases and J by 2 bases, with 16 bases between them. Written as DNA, the CDR3 is TGTGCCAGCAGCGAACGGCCGGTCCCGCCCTACGAGCAGTACTTC. Encoded protein: CASSERPVPPYEQYF.

This clonotype was counted many times. This chain uses TRBV7-9 with TRBJ1-2, with D hard to call. The CDR3 runs to 13 residues. V was pared by 2 bases and J by 9 bases, with 13 bases between. Germline lookup yields CDR1 SEHNR and CDR2 FQNEAQ (reference sequence). CDR3 amino acids: CASSLLMAGRYTF. CDR3 coding DNA: TGTGCCAGCAGCTTACTTATGGCCGGCCGCTACACCTTC. Variable domain in full (rest from reference TRBV7-9 and TRBJ1-2): DTGVSQNPRHKITKRGQNVTFRCDPISEHNRLYWYRQTLGQGPEFLTYFQNEAQLEKSRLLSDRFSAERPKGSFSTLEIQRTEQGDSAMYLCASSLLMAGRYTFGSGTRLTVV.

This clonotype was picked up many times. The J gene is TRBJ2-5, the V gene TRBV11-2, with TRBD1 matching over 7 bases. Germline trimming cut 6 bases from V and 7 bases from J; bases unmatched to any gene: 14. The CDR3 consists of 15 residues. Germline V CDR1 and CDR2: SGHAT, FQNNGV. CDR3 DNA sequence: TGTGCCAGCAGTTCCCTTGAGGGGGCTAACTTGACCCAGTACTTC. It encodes CASSSLEGANLTQYF.